This T cell receptor beta chain was captured in a study of T-cell memory formation after mild COVID-19. MiXCR, run by TCRdb on the 5' RACE reads, gives a single entry per CDR3 protein. The sample yields roughly 240,000 distinct CDR3 sequences, about 17% seen once. Deletions cut 5 bases from V and 1 base from J, with 20 bases between. This CDR3 is built from 17 residues. Germline V CDR1 and CDR2: SGHVS, FQNEAQ. The chain recombines TRBV7-8 with TRBJ1-1; possible D gene TRBD1, 6 bases. Sequencing was done on a sample of PBMCs or a T cell subset sorted from them (not recorded which). The source of this sequence is a young man who had mild COVID-19 (a few samples of this study predate the infection). Cell type and time point are not known. CDR3 protein: CASSPTTTGLGNTEAFF. The CDR3 coding sequence is TGTGCCAGCAGCCCGACCACTACAGGGTTGGGGAACACTGAAGCTTTCTTT.